Below, one T cell receptor (beta chain) is given with its context. The antigen is unknown. Only Caucasian adults living in Nashville, Tennessee made up the donor group. These data are taken from a study of shared clonotypes between healthy human individuals. Study-wide context: Ranging from 18 to 49 in age, donors were two women and three men.

General study points: Clonotypes which were not shared had lower generation probabilities than clonotypes that all four donors shared.

The CDR3 is made up of 13 amino acids. Between the trimmed V and J ends, which lost 10 bases and 0 bases, there was a span of 12 bases. Looked up from germline, CDR1 is LNHDA and CDR2 is SQIVND (reference sequence). It was across several immunoSEQ plates that each subset's genomic DNA was evenly split. Sequencing was performed with immunoSEQ multiplex PCR; in TCRdb, only in-frame clones are kept and a portion is missing. There are roughly 1.5 million clones in the sample; 95% to 99% occur only once, and less than 0.55% lies in the top ten. Material for sequencing was naive CD4+ T cells sorted from blood. The subset was: CD45RA+ positively selected. The sequence came from a man younger than 40 in good health. The chain recombines TRBV19 with TRBJ1-1; a possible D gene is TRBD1 (6 bases). CDR3 residues: CATSQGLNTEAFF. The CDR3 bases are TGTGCCACCTCACAGGGTCTGAACACTGAAGCTTTCTTT.